This T cell receptor beta chain is from a study of long-term antiretroviral therapy in people with HIV. Version v3.0 of the immunoSEQ assay was performed at survey level. 40,000-50,000 T-cell genomes per sample were the sequencing target. Sequencing was performed with immunoSEQ multiplex PCR; in TCRdb, only in-frame clones are kept and a portion is missing. The repertoire holds about 28,000 clones, 84% seen once, with around 5.9% in the top ten. CDR1 SGDLS and CDR2 YYNGEE come from the germline V gene. The CDR3 runs to 18 residues. Germline trimming cut 3 bases from V and 0 bases from J; bases unmatched to any gene: 11. All participants with HIV were treated in the United States.

This TCR was sampled from a man in his late teens or twenties with HIV. This chain connects TRBV9 to TRBJ2-7; 11 nucleotides match TRBD2. The source was unsorted PBMCs, collected 0.4 years after starting antiretroviral therapy. CDR3 residues: CASSAHLAGGPHSYEQYF. In DNA form, the CDR3 reads TGTGCCAGCAGCGCCCACCTAGCGGGAGGTCCTCACTCCTACGAGCAGTACTTC.